The T cell receptor beta chain described here comes from a study of Graves' ophthalmopathy and Graves' hyperthyroidism. Looked up from germline, CDR1 is SGHTA and CDR2 is FQGTGA. The V gene lost 5 bases and the J gene lost 3 bases, with 10 bases spanning the gap. This CDR3 spans 13 amino acids. Investigators amplified TCR beta CDR3 regions from RNA transcripts. HTBI primers were used in a first-round RT-PCR, which preceded a second-round multiplex PCR. TCRdb passed the multiplex PCR reads through MiXCR, listing each CDR3 protein once. Of roughly 600,000 distinct CDR3 sequences in the sample, approximately 35% were seen once. Lactation, pregnancy, uncontrolled infections and other autoimmune diseases were all grounds for excluding patients.

J is TRBJ2-5 and V is TRBV7-3; perhaps TRBD2 as D (5 bases). The receptor was isolated from an adult man with Graves' hyperthyroidism. The sequencing input was peripheral blood or thyroid tissue (not recorded which). The CDR3 protein is CASSPLGEETQYF. DNA for the CDR3: TGTGCCAGCAGCCCACTCGGGGAAGAGACCCAGTACTTC.